A single sample gave rise to the 23 T cell receptor beta chains below, sequenced in a study of CD8+CD57+ T cells in acquired aplastic anemia. Using genomic DNA as the template, TCR beta VDJ and CDR3 profiling was carried out. TCRdb used MiXCR to reprocess the reads, holding one entry per CDR3 protein. The table includes 200,000 or so distinct CDR3 sequences, approximately 60% detected once. For sequencing, patients were chosen who had shown expansion of CD8+CD57+ cells by flow cytometry. The sequenced sample was sorted CD4+, CD8+, or CD8+CD57+ T cells (not recorded which) from PBMCs. These receptors were taken from a human donor with aplastic anemia.

The CDR3 sequence is CASSLNVLTGVGGELFF. The DNA of the CDR3 is TGTGCCAGCAGCCTAAATGTCCTCACAGGGGTGGGCGGGGAGCTGTTTTTT. The rearrangement joins TRBV7-3 to TRBJ2-2, with 7 bases identical to TRBD1. V was pared by 5 bases and J by 7 bases, with 16 bases of the junction left unmatched. This CDR3 is built from 17 residues. Germline values: CDR1 SGHTA, CDR2 FQGTGA.

The table lists this clonotype with many counts. V and J are TRBV6-6 and TRBJ2-7; D not resolved. The CDR3 extends over 12 amino acids. Germline V gene sequence: CDR1 MNHNY, CDR2 SVGAGI (reference sequence). The V end was cut by 6 bases, the J end by 5 bases, with 11 bases between. CDR3 amino acids: CASRAVSNEQYF. CDR3 DNA: TGTGCCAGCAGGGCCGTCTCGAACGAGCAGTACTTC.

In regard to this clonotype: Without the conserved terminal phenylalanine or tryptophan, this CDR3 likely stems from a read error. The chain couples TRBV5-1 to TRBJ2-7, with TRBD1 identical over 9 bases. With V trimmed by 4 bases and J by 6 bases, 11 bases remained unmatched. CDR3 size: 15 residues. Per germline, CDR1 SGHRS and CDR2 YFSETQ. The CDR3 loop reads CASSPPGTGKGEQYL. As DNA, the CDR3 is TGCGCCAGCAGCCCCCCCGGGACAGGGAAAGGCGAGCAGTACCTC.

This chain connects TRBV7-8 to TRBJ2-1; 7 bases agree with TRBD2. The CDR3 has 17 residues. Germline V gene lookup returns CDR1 SGHVS and CDR2 FQNEAQ. The V and J ends lost 8 bases and 0 bases, in that order; junction bases with no gene match: 13. CDR3 region: CASAVSSGRSSYNEQFF. For the CDR3, the DNA is TGTGCCAGCGCCGTTTCTAGCGGACGGAGCTCCTACAATGAGCAGTTCTTC.

The rearrangement uses TRBV5-1 and TRBJ1-2, with 7 bases fitting TRBD1. The V gene end was trimmed by 4 bases and the J gene end by 12 bases; junction bases not matched to a gene: 12. Germline-derived CDR1 and CDR2 are SGHRS and YFSETQ. CDR3 size: 13 residues. CDR3 in amino acids: CASSPGQAVANTF. The DNA for the CDR3 is TGCGCCAGCAGCCCAGGACAGGCGGTGGCTAACACCTTC.

V usage is TRBV19 and J usage is TRBJ2-1; D not resolved. Germline CDR1 reads LNHDA; CDR2 reads SQIVND (reference sequence). V lost 0 bases to trimming and J lost 5 bases, with 14 bases between them. The CDR3 is made up of 16 amino acids. CDR3 amino acids: CASSIEGPGSHNEQFF. DNA for the CDR3: TGTGCCAGTAGTATAGAAGGGCCCGGGTCCCACAATGAGCAGTTCTTC.

The V call is TRBV12-5, the J call TRBJ2-7, with 10 bases fitting TRBD1. This CDR3 contains 16 residues. Germline values: CDR1 LGHNT, CDR2 FRNRAP. The junction had 4 bases not matched to a gene; V was cut back by 0 bases and J by 2 bases. CDR3 protein: CASGLVLGTGAYEQYF. The CDR3 bases are TGTGCTAGTGGTTTGGTACTAGGGACAGGGGCCTACGAGCAGTACTTC.

In this sample, this clonotype turned up many times. This chain's CDR3 is CASSDLNAGAEAFF. CDR3 nucleotide sequence: TGTGCCAGCAGTGACCTTAACGCGGGAGCTGAAGCTTTCTTT. This sequence joins TRBV25-1 and TRBJ1-1; D is unresolved. From germline, CDR1 is MGHDK and CDR2 SYGVNS. Trimming left V 3 bases short and J 6 bases short, with 14 bases between. The CDR3 loop spans 14 amino acids.

This clonotype was counted once. The chain employs TRBV7-9 and TRBJ2-2; TRBD1 matches at 8 bases. J gave up 5 bases and V 5 bases, and 10 bases lay outside the gene matches. CDR1 is SEHNR and CDR2 is FQNEAQ in the germline V gene (reference sequence). This CDR3 region has 16 residues. The CDR3 protein is CASSPAGQGVTGELFF. CDR3 DNA sequence: TGTGCCAGCAGCCCCGCCGGACAGGGAGTGACCGGGGAGCTGTTTTTT.

This clonotype appeared a single time. The chain links TRBV7-2 to TRBJ2-3; TRBD1 matches 10 bases. CDR1 and CDR2 (germline): SGHTA, FQGNSA. The CDR3 has 18 amino acids. The V and J ends lost 8 bases and 1 base, in that order; junction bases with no gene match: 15. The DNA for the CDR3 is TGTGCCAGCCCCTGGGGGGGGACAGGGGTTTTTGGCACAGATACGCAGTATTTT. It is translated as CASPWGGTGVFGTDTQYF. Full variable domain (rest looked up from reference TRBV7-2 and TRBJ2-3): GAGVSQSPSNKVTEKGKDVELRCDPISGHTALYWYRQSLGQGLEFLIYFQGNSAPDKSGLPSDRFSAERTGGSVSTLTIQRTQQEDSAVYLCASPWGGTGVFGTDTQYFGPGTRLTVL.

The sample holds a few counts of this clonotype. The chain combines TRBV20-1 with TRBJ2-5, with unresolved D. Germline CDR1 is DFQATT and CDR2 is SNEGSKA (reference sequence). This CDR3 is 15 amino acids long. With 3 bases removed from V and 6 bases from J, the gap between germline ends came to 20 bases. CDR3 loop: CSASNTYALTKTQYF. The CDR3 DNA reads as TGCAGTGCTAGCAACACATACGCGTTAACGAAGACCCAGTACTTC.

This clonotype was picked up a small number of times. The chain recombines TRBV5-6 with TRBJ2-5, with D possibly being TRBD1 or TRBD2 (5 bases each). The CDR3 is 15 amino acids. Looked up from germline, CDR1 is SGHDT and CDR2 is YYEEEE. Trimming stripped 4 bases from V and 5 bases from J, with 18 bases between. The CDR3 loop reads CASSATSGAGETQYF. CDR3 nucleotides: TGTGCCAGCAGCGCCACTAGTGGGGCGGGTGAGACCCAGTACTTC.

The V gene is TRBV20-1, the J gene TRBJ2-7; D might be TRBD2 (6 bases). Germline values: CDR1 DFQATT, CDR2 SNEGSKA (reference sequence). V lost 6 bases, J lost 6 bases, and 21 bases lay in between. The CDR3 consists of 14 residues. DNA of the CDR3: TGCAGTGCACGAGGGACGGGGGATCTGTGCGAGCAGTACTTC. Protein sequence: CSARGTGDLCEQYF.

The V and J genes are TRBV7-8 and TRBJ2-7; 9 bases line up with TRBD1. Germline V gene sequence: CDR1 SGHVS, CDR2 FQNEAQ. With 1 base clipped from V and 3 bases from J, the junction kept 7 bases outside the gene matches. The CDR3 covers 16 residues. CDR3: CASSLVAGTGIYEQYF. CDR3 bases: TGTGCCAGCAGCTTAGTGGCCGGGACAGGGATCTACGAGCAGTACTTC.

The rearrangement links TRBV7-2 to TRBJ1-2; no firm D call. The CDR3 is made up of 13 amino acids. Germline lookup yields CDR1 SGHTA and CDR2 FQGNSA. Trimming removed 5 bases at V and 0 bases at J, with 7 bases between. In nucleotides, the CDR3 is TGTGCCAGCAGCCAGCTGGCTAACTATGGCTACACCTTC. It specifies CASSQLANYGYTF.

This clonotype has a single count. At one end the junction does not follow the germline gene, possibly because of a read error. This sequence joins TRBV4-1 and TRBJ1-1; D is perhaps TRBD1 (5 bases). The CDR3 runs 16 residues. Germline CDR1 MGHRA, CDR2 YSYEKL. CDR3 loop: CAGSQADQGVRSEAFF. The CDR3 DNA reads TGCGCCGGCAGCCAAGCCGATCAGGGTGTAAGGTCTGAAGCTTTCTTT.

The rearrangement links TRBV27 to TRBJ1-2; D unclear. The germline V gene encodes CDR1 MNHEY and CDR2 SMNVEV (reference sequence). V shed 4 bases and J shed 2 bases, with 11 bases lying between them. The CDR3 contains 14 residues. CDR3 bases: TGTGCCAGCAGTTCAGGCAGCCCGAACTATGGCTACACCTTC. It yields the protein CASSSGSPNYGYTF.

This sequence joins TRBV6-5 and TRBJ1-2; TRBD1 matches at 8 bases. The CDR3 is 14 residues long. The V and J ends lost 5 bases and 4 bases, in that order; junction bases with no gene match: 6. CDR1 is MNHEY and CDR2 is SVGAGI in the germline V gene. The CDR3 loop is CASSPVQGAYGYTF. CDR3 DNA: TGTGCCAGCAGTCCCGTCCAGGGGGCCTATGGCTACACCTTC.

The chain combines TRBV10-3 with TRBJ1-2, with D tentatively TRBD1 (5 bases). Germline-derived CDR1 and CDR2 are ENHRY and SYGVKD. The CDR3 is 15 amino acids. Trimming left V 0 bases short and J 0 bases short, with 8 bases between. The CDR3 DNA sequence: TGTGCCATCAGTGAGTCGACAGTAGCTAACTATGGCTACACCTTC. This encodes CAISESTVANYGYTF.

The chain carries TRBV2 and TRBJ2-5, with a weak D call TRBD1 (5 bases). Per germline, CDR1 SNHLY and CDR2 FYNNEI. CDR3 length equals 14 residues. V was shortened by 4 bases and J by 0 bases, with 9 bases between the two germline ends. For the CDR3, the DNA is TGTGCCAGCAGTGGGGCAGGGAACCAAGAGACCCAGTACTTC. Translated: CASSGAGNQETQYF.

This clonotype was picked up many times. Germline is not matched at one junction end, which may reflect a read error. The chain is built from TRBV5-1 and TRBJ2-7, with D unclear. The CDR3 contains 13 residues. Germline lookup yields CDR1 SGHRS and CDR2 YFSETQ. CDR3 region: CASSLSVTYEQYF. CDR3 bases: TGTGCCAGCAGCTTAAGCGTTACCTACGAGCAGTACTTC.

This chain's CDR3 is CASSPPGTGRNSPLHF. The CDR3 bases are TGTGCCAGCAGTCCACCGGGGACAGGGAGAAATTCACCCCTCCACTTT. The chain links TRBV12-3 or TRBV12-4 to TRBJ1-6, with 9 bases matching TRBD1. Germline trimming cut 5 bases from V and 7 bases from J; bases unmatched to any gene: 9. The CDR3 runs 16 residues.

The V and J genes are TRBV2 and TRBJ1-5, with D uncertain. Germline CDR1 and CDR2: SNHLY and FYNNEI. V dropped 10 bases and J dropped 9 bases, with 13 bases sitting between them. CDR3 length equals 11 residues. The CDR3 nucleotides read TGTGCCACCGGATCAAGTTCGCCCCAGCATTTT. This translates into CATGSSSPQHF.